Each of the 16 T cell receptor beta chains below was sequenced from the same sample in a study of shared clonotypes between healthy human individuals. The method was immunoSEQ multiplex PCR; TCRdb's version includes in-frame clones alone and lacks a portion of them. The sample shows roughly 2,300,000 clones, 92% of them seen only once. Sequenced sample: naive CD4+ T cells from PBMCs. Subset defined: CD45RA+ positively selected. The receptor source for this set is a man aged 18 to 29 in good health. Some clones in this sample may be carry-over from other donors' samples.

This chain uses TRBV6-5 with TRBJ2-5, with 7 bases lining up with TRBD2. The CDR3 contains 13 residues. Per germline, CDR1 MNHEY and CDR2 SVGAGI. V lost 8 bases to trimming and J lost 4 bases; unmatched junction nucleotides: 7. The CDR3 sequence is CASGPGRPETQYF. DNA of the CDR3: TGTGCCAGCGGTCCCGGGAGGCCAGAGACCCAGTACTTC.

About this clone: The sample holds other DNA sequences that translate to the same CDR3. V and J are TRBV10-3 and TRBJ2-1; 7 bases map to TRBD2. V was clipped by 0 bases and J by 2 bases; unmatched bases: 1. From germline, CDR1 is ENHRY and CDR2 SYGVKD. CDR3 length: 15 amino acids. CDR3 protein: CAISESAGAYNEQFF. The CDR3 bases are TGTGCCATCAGTGAGTCGGCGGGGGCCTACAATGAGCAGTTCTTC.

This clone has more than one count but fewer than ten. The rearrangement uses TRBV29-1 and TRBJ1-5; D call uncertain. CDR1 and CDR2 from the germline V gene are SQVTM and ANQGSEA. Between the trimmed V and J ends, which lost 3 bases and 3 bases, there was a span of 9 bases. This CDR3 comprises 13 residues. Here the CDR3 DNA reads TGCAGCGTTGAGATGGGAAACAATCAGCCCCAGCATTTT. Translating gives CSVEMGNNQPQHF.

The rearrangement links TRBV28 to TRBJ2-5; 8 nucleotides agree with TRBD2. Germline-derived CDR1 and CDR2 are MDHEN and SYDVKM. V lost 6 bases, J lost 3 bases, and 6 bases stayed unmatched. CDR3 length: 14 amino acids. Written as DNA, the CDR3 is TGTGCCAGCAGCCAGCGGGGGACCGAAGAGACCCAGTACTTC. It encodes CASSQRGTEETQYF.

A few counts support this clone. The chain links TRBV11-1 to TRBJ2-5; possible D gene TRBD2, 6 bases. This CDR3 is 15 amino acids long. Germline CDR1 is SGHAT and CDR2 is FQDESV (reference sequence). With 1 base removed from V and 2 bases from J, the gap between germline ends came to 11 bases. CDR3: CASSLGPGDQETQYF. CDR3 coding DNA: TGTGCCAGCAGCTTAGGACCGGGGGATCAAGAGACCCAGTACTTC.

The gene calls are TRBV10-1 and TRBJ1-1; possible D gene TRBD1, 5 bases. Trimming removed 3 bases at V and 11 bases at J, with 16 bases between. The CDR3 is 13 residues long. CDR1 and CDR2 from the germline V gene are WNHNN and SYGVQD (reference sequence). As DNA, the CDR3 is TGCGCCAGCAGTGACCAGGGATCTTGGGCGGCTTTCTTT. Protein product: CASSDQGSWAAFF.

A single count supports this clone. This chain joins TRBV27 and TRBJ2-7, with TRBD2 matching 11 bases. V lost 4 bases and J lost 3; bases outside the gene matches: 5. Germline assignment: CDR1 MNHEY and CDR2 SMNVEV (reference sequence). The CDR3 is 15 amino acids. The CDR3 spells CASSSPSGRIYEQYF. CDR3 coding DNA: TGTGCCAGCAGTTCACCTAGCGGGAGGATCTACGAGCAGTACTTC.

This clone showed up just once. The chain couples TRBV11-2 to TRBJ2-7; 11 nucleotides agree with TRBD2. CDR1 is SGHAT, CDR2 FQNNGV, per germline. J gave up 2 bases and V 0 bases, and 3 bases lay outside the gene matches. The CDR3 is 16 residues long. CDR3 residues: CASSLELAGGPYEQYF. The CDR3 DNA sequence: TGTGCCAGCAGCTTAGAGTTAGCGGGAGGGCCCTACGAGCAGTACTTC.

The chain uses TRBV5-4 and TRBJ2-5, with D possibly TRBD2 on 5 matching bases. There are 15 residues in the CDR3. Germline-derived CDR1 and CDR2 are SGHNT and YYREEE (reference sequence). The ends were cut back, 6 bases at V and 4 bases at J, with 19 bases in the middle. This chain's CDR3 is CASTAGEGLRETQYF. The CDR3 DNA reads TGTGCCAGCACGGCGGGTGAAGGGTTACGAGAGACCCAGTACTTC.

This clone was observed a few times. The rearrangement joins TRBV10-3 to TRBJ1-1; D is unresolved. Deletions cut 3 bases from V and 5 bases from J, with 7 bases between. Germline CDR1 is ENHRY and CDR2 is SYGVKD. CDR3 size: 12 residues. Written as DNA, the CDR3 is TGTGCCATCAGTGATCGGAGAACTGAAGCTTTCTTT. Amino acid sequence: CAISDRRTEAFF.

The chain carries TRBV14 and TRBJ2-1; 15 bases match TRBD2. J was trimmed by 4 bases and V by 7 bases; bases with no gene match: 11. The CDR3 loop spans 18 amino acids. CDR1 SGHDN and CDR2 FVKESK come from the germline V gene. The CDR3 protein is CASTSWTSGRGFYNEQFF. For the CDR3, the DNA is TGTGCCAGCACCTCCTGGACTAGCGGGAGGGGGTTTTACAATGAGCAGTTCTTC. Variable domain in full (rest from reference TRBV14 and TRBJ2-1): EAGVTQFPSHSVIEKGQTVTLRCDPISGHDNLYWYRRVMGKEIKFLLHFVKESKQDESGMPNNRFLAERTGGTYSTLKVQPAELEDSGVYFCASTSWTSGRGFYNEQFFGPGTRLTVL.

This chain joins TRBV15 and TRBJ2-5; tentative D call: TRBD2 (6 bases). The V and J ends lost 6 bases and 0 bases respectively, with 20 bases between them. CDR1 and CDR2 (germline): LNHNV, YYDKDF (reference sequence). The CDR3 runs to 17 residues. The CDR3 reads CATRSPGGLWYQETQYF. The CDR3 region has the DNA TGTGCCACCAGAAGCCCCGGGGGACTGTGGTACCAAGAGACCCAGTACTTC.

The J gene is TRBJ2-1, the V gene TRBV19; TRBD2 aligns across 13 bases. Germline V gene lookup returns CDR1 LNHDA and CDR2 SQIVND (reference sequence). J lost 10 bases, V lost 8 bases, and 2 bases had no gene match. This CDR3 has 12 residues. This CDR3 reads CASGLAGVEQFF. The CDR3 coding sequence is TGTGCCAGTGGACTAGCGGGAGTCGAGCAGTTCTTC.

To note about this clone: The sample has other DNA sequences that encode this CDR3 too. The CDR3 DNA reads as TGCAGTGCCCAGGGGGTTCGCGAGCAGTACTTC. Its protein is CSAQGVREQYF. The genes are TRBV20-1 and TRBJ2-7, with TRBD1 identical over 7 bases. CDR3 length: 11 residues. V gave up 6 bases and J gave up 6 bases; unmatched junction bases: 5. Germline values: CDR1 DFQATT, CDR2 SNEGSKA (reference sequence).

This clone is a singleton in its sample. This chain connects TRBV18 to TRBJ2-7; 12 bases match TRBD1. The CDR3 length is 15 residues. The trim removed 1 base at V and 6 bases at J, leaving 4 bases unmatched. Germline V gives CDR1 KGHSH, CDR2 LQKENI. CDR3 in DNA: TGTGCCAGCTCACCACAGGGGACAGGGGGCGCCGAGCAGTACTTC. It codes for CASSPQGTGGAEQYF.

The V call is TRBV9, the J call TRBJ2-7; D is tentatively TRBD1 or TRBD2 (5 bases each). The V and J ends lost 3 bases and 3 bases respectively, with 13 bases between them. CDR3 length: 14 amino acids. CDR1 is SGDLS, CDR2 YYNGEE, per germline. The CDR3 sequence: CASSATADGYEQYF. CDR3 nucleotides: TGTGCCAGCAGCGCGACAGCGGATGGCTACGAGCAGTACTTC.